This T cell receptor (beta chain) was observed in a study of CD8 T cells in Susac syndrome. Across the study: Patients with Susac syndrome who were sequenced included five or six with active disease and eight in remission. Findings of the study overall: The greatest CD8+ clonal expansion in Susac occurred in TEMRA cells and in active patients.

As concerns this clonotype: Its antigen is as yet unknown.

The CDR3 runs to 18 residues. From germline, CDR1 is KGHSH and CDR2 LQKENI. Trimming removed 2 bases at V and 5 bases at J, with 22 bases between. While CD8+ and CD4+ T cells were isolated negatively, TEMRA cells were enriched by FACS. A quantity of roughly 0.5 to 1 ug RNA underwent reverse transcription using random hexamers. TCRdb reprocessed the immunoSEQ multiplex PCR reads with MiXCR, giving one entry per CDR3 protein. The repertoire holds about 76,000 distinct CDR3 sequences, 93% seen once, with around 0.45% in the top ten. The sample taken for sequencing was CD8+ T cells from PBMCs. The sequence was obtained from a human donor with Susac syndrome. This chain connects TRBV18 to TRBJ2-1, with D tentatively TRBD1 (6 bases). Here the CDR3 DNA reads TGTGCCAGCTCACCAAAGCTGGGGGCAGGGGACGCGAACAATGAGCAGTTCTTC. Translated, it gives CASSPKLGAGDANNEQFF.